This TCR beta chain stems from a study of T cells after yellow fever vaccination. TCRdb analysed the 5' RACE reads with MiXCR anew, one entry per CDR3 protein. The table lists about 13,000 distinct CDR3 sequences, approximately 5% of them singletons, with around 50% in the top ten. This clonotype was seen ten or more times. This CDR3 has 16 residues. The specimen was PBMCs, either bulk or a sorted T-cell subset (CD4+, CD8+, memory, or dextramer-sorted; not recorded which), collected 45 days after the yellow fever booster vaccination. This clonotype was obtained from a man younger than 45 who received the YFV17D yellow fever vaccine. This chain links TRBV21-1 with TRBJ2-1; the D call TRBD2 from the table was never checked on the DNA. TRBV21-1 is flagged as a pseudogene. CDR3: CASSKTSGGALNEQFF. DNA of the CDR3: TGTGCCAGCAGCAAGACTAGCGGGGGCGCTCTCAATGAGCAGTTCTTC.